The clone carrying this T cell receptor (beta chain) turned up a few times. Its antigen is still unknown. This sample is part of a study of regulatory T cells in long-lasting Graves disease. Study-wide context: Persistent cases took antithyroid drugs over 5 years and stayed TSH receptor antibody positive.

Arm-PCR of CDR3 regions and iRepertoire HTBI primers were the basis on which TCR beta libraries were built. TCRdb used MiXCR to reprocess the multiplex PCR reads, holding one entry per CDR3 protein. The repertoire holds around 430,000 distinct CDR3 sequences, with roughly 22% as singletons. Notes on the study in general: Public clonotype sharing was higher in persistent than newly diagnosed patients.

The CDR3 is 16 residues long. V shed 2 bases and J 3 bases; nucleotides not matched to a gene: 10. The germline V gene encodes CDR1 DFQATT and CDR2 SNEGSKA (reference sequence). The time point: persistent/refractory GD, antithyroid drugs over 5 years with positive TRAb. PBMC-extracted RNA yielded the TCR library. The sequencing here drew on peripheral blood mononuclear cells (PBMCs), taken when the disease was refractory, from a patient treated with antithyroid drugs. The receptor comes from a female donor with Graves disease. This chain joins TRBV20-1 and TRBJ2-7; the match to TRBD2 covers 10 bases. CDR3 amino acids: CSARSGDGTSVYEQYF. CDR3 DNA sequence: TGCAGTGCTAGATCGGGAGACGGGACTAGCGTCTACGAGCAGTACTTC.